These T cell receptor beta chains were read from a single sample in a study of blood T cell repertoires in COVID-19. Only in-frame clones appear in the TCRdb table, and some are missing; sequencing was by immunoSEQ multiplex PCR. The sample lists hundreds of thousands of clones; roughly 82% were seen once. What was sequenced was PBMCs or T cells enriched from blood (not recorded which). Every receptor here comes from a woman aged 45-65 years who had recovered from COVID-19. The CDR3 runs from the conserved cysteine through the conserved F or W. The D gene is left open where the match is weak. Size is stated for part of the rows, as once, few or many counts, or as a class when the clone is expanded.

d_gene,abundance,j_gene,v_gene,CDR3nt,CDR3aa
TRBD1,NA,TRBJ1-1,TRBV19,TGTGCCAGTAGTCCCAACAGGGGAGGAGAGACTGAAGCTTTCTTT,CASSPNRGGETEAFF
NA,NA,TRBJ1-3,TRBV28,TGTGCCAGCAGTATCACCAGCTCTGGAAACACCATATATTTT,CASSITSSGNTIYF
NA,NA,TRBJ1-6,TRBV27,TGTGCCAGCAGTTTATACGGGGTAAATTCACCCCTCCACTTT,CASSLYGVNSPLHF
TRBD1,NA,TRBJ1-1,TRBV7-9,TGTGCCAGCAGCTCCACAGACAGGGGGAACACTGAAGCTTTCTTT,CASSSTDRGNTEAFF
NA,few,TRBJ1-1,TRBV9,TGTGCCAGCAGCCCCCGGGACAATGCGAACACTGAAGCTTTCTTT,CASSPRDNANTEAFF
NA,NA,TRBJ2-1,TRBV30,TGTGCCTGGAGTTCCGGGGGGCCGAAGTTCTTC,CAWSSGGPKFF
NA,NA,TRBJ2-3,TRBV5-1,TGCGCCAGCAGCACCGGGACAGCCGGAGGGACAGATACGCAGTATTTT,CASSTGTAGGTDTQYF
NA,NA,TRBJ2-3,TRBV4-1,TGCGCCAGCAGCCGAGGACAGAACACAGATACGCAGTATTTT,CASSRGQNTDTQYF
NA,few,TRBJ2-3,TRBV5-1,TGCGCCAGCAGCTTGTCACAGATGCTCACAGATACGCAGTATTTT,CASSLSQMLTDTQYF
TRBD2,NA,TRBJ2-7,TRBV27,TGTGCCAGCATCCCTTGGGCTAGCGGTCGCGTGACTAACGAGCAGTACTTC,CASIPWASGRVTNEQYF
TRBD2,NA,TRBJ2-1,TRBV11-2,TGTGCCAGCAGCTTAGTTTCAGCGGGGGGGTTTAATGAGCAGTTCTTC,CASSLVSAGGFNEQFF
NA,NA,TRBJ1-3,TRBV3-1/TRBV3-2,TGTGCCAGCAGGCCCATCGGGAGCTCTGGAAACACCATATATTTT,CASRPIGSSGNTIYF
NA,few,TRBJ2-2,TRBV5-4,TGTGCCAGCAGGGTGGGAGGTTTCACCGGGGAGCTGTTTTTT,CASRVGGFTGELFF
TRBD2,NA,TRBJ2-1,TRBV4-2,TGTGCCAGCAGCCAAGGGGTAGCGGGAAGTTATGAGCAGTTCTTC,CASSQGVAGSYEQFF
NA,NA,TRBJ2-2,TRBV7-2,TGTGCCAGCCCGCGGAGTCGAAACACCGGGGAGCTGTTTTTT,CASPRSRNTGELFF
NA,once,TRBJ1-5,TRBV2,TGTGCCAGCAGTGAGGCAGGGGTCGAAGCCAATCAGCCCCAGCATTTT,CASSEAGVEANQPQHF
NA,NA,TRBJ2-1,TRBV10-3,TGTGCCATCAGTGAGTTAGGATCCGGTGGAAGCGGCTACAATGAGCAGTTCTTC,CAISELGSGGSGYNEQFF
NA,once,TRBJ1-5,TRBV3-1/TRBV3-2,TGTGCCAGCAGTCTTACGGGAGGGTACAATCAGCCCCAGCATTTT,CASSLTGGYNQPQHF
NA,NA,TRBJ1-3,TRBV7-2,TGTGCCAGCAGCTCTTACTCTGGAAACACCATATATTTT,CASSSYSGNTIYF
TRBD1,NA,TRBJ2-3,TRBV5-6,TGTGCCAGCAGCTCCACAGCCTGGGACAGGCGGAGGGATACGCAGTATTTT,CASSSTAWDRRRDTQYF
NA,once,TRBJ1-2,TRBV5-4,TGTGCCAGCAGTAGTGGCTATGGCTACACCTTC,CASSSGYGYTF
TRBD2,NA,TRBJ2-3,TRBV28,TGTGCCAGCTGCACTAGCGGACCAAGCACAGATACGCAGTATTTT,CASCTSGPSTDTQYF
TRBD1,NA,TRBJ2-1,TRBV19,TGTGCCAGTAGTATCGGACCCGGGACAGGGGGCAATGAGCAGTTCTTC,CASSIGPGTGGNEQFF
TRBD1,NA,TRBJ1-6,TRBV19,TGTGCCAGTAAATTCAGGGGGACTTCACCCCTCCACTTT,CASKFRGTSPLHF
NA,NA,TRBJ1-3,TRBV24-1,TGTGCCACCAGTAGTCCGCAGACTGGAAACACCATATATTTT,CATSSPQTGNTIYF
NA,NA,TRBJ2-7,TRBV4-3,TGCGCCAGCAGCCCTGAGGTTTCACCGTTGCAGTACTTC,CASSPEVSPLQYF
TRBD2,NA,TRBJ2-7,TRBV6-5,TGTGCCAGCAGTTACTCGAGACTAGCGGGGACACACGAGCAGTACTTC,CASSYSRLAGTHEQYF
TRBD1,NA,TRBJ2-3,TRBV2,TGTGCCAGCAGTGACATGACAGGGGGAAGCACAGATACGCAGTATTTT,CASSDMTGGSTDTQYF
TRBD1,NA,TRBJ2-1,TRBV6-5,TGTGCCAGCAGGTCTAGGGGGCTTAAGACGAATGAGCAGTTCTTC,CASRSRGLKTNEQFF
NA,NA,TRBJ2-7,TRBV7-2,TGTGCCAGCAGCTTAGCCAGGGGCTACGAGCAGTACTTC,CASSLARGYEQYF
NA,NA,TRBJ1-4,TRBV9,TGTGCCAGCAGCGTAGGGGCAGTAAATGAAAAACTGTTTTTT,CASSVGAVNEKLFF